The 2 T cell receptor beta chains below were found in one sample sequenced in a study of blood T cell repertoires in COVID-19. Using immunoSEQ multiplex PCR, the repertoire was profiled, and TCRdb retains in-frame clones only, with some absent. This table has approximately 77,000 clones, about nine tenths appearing once. The sample consisted of peripheral blood. All receptors come from a man younger than 45 with acute or convalescent COVID-19.

The chain employs TRBV15 and TRBJ1-6; D might be TRBD1 (5 bases). Trimming shortened V by 1 base and J by 7 bases, and 11 bases separated the two germline ends. Germline assignment: CDR1 LNHNV and CDR2 YYDKDF (reference sequence). There are 15 residues in the CDR3. This CDR3 reads CATSRAGRGNSPLHF. The DNA of the CDR3 is TGTGCCACCAGCAGAGCTGGTCGGGGGAATTCACCCCTCCACTTT.

This clone was detected only a few times. The chain couples TRBV2 to TRBJ1-5; tentative D call: TRBD1 (6 bases). CDR3 size: 14 residues. V gave up 2 bases and J gave up 9 bases, with 14 bases separating them. Germline loops: CDR1 SNHLY, CDR2 FYNNEI. CDR3 residues: CASSEMLGAVPQHF. The DNA of the CDR3 is TGTGCCAGCAGTGAAATGTTGGGGGCCGTGCCCCAGCATTTT.